This is a list of T cell receptor beta chains from one sample in a study of graft-versus-host responses after intestinal transplantation. TCRdb's table, derived via immunoSEQ multiplex PCR, lists solely in-frame clones and lacks some. The sample yields about 39,000 clones, approximately 93% seen once. The specimen comprised PBMCs, sampled 700 to 750 days after intestinal transplantation. Every receptor here comes from a human patient who received an intestinal transplant, so some T cells may come from the graft donor. Both conserved end residues are part of each CDR3. The order of the fields is D gene, J gene, V gene, clone size, CDR3 protein, CDR3 DNA. D genes are given only for firm matches. Rows give clone size only sometimes, using once, few, many, or a class for an expanded clone.

TRBD1 | TRBJ1-2 | TRBV27 | NA | CASSLLGTDRGGYTF | TGTGCCAGCAGTTTATTAGGGACAGACAGAGGTGGCTACACCTTC
NA | TRBJ2-7 | TRBV7-2 | NA | CASSLTTDIFYEQYF | TGTGCCAGCAGTCTGACCACTGACATATTCTACGAGCAGTACTTC
TRBD2 | TRBJ2-5 | TRBV15 | NA | CATSREIYGGETQYF | TGTGCCACCAGCAGAGAGATCTACGGGGGGGAGACCCAGTACTTC
NA | TRBJ1-6 | TRBV7-2 | NA | CASSSPGAGRAGSALHF | TGTGCCAGCAGCTCCCCGGGGGCAGGACGTGCAGGTTCGGCCCTCCACTTT
NA | TRBJ2-7 | TRBV5-1 | NA | CASSLGTSPRQYF | TGCGCCAGCAGCTTGGGGACTTCCCCTCGGCAGTACTTC
TRBD1 | TRBJ2-7 | TRBV7-6 | NA | CASSSAPPTGGMAYEQYF | TGTGCCAGCAGCTCCGCCCCGCCTACAGGGGGAATGGCCTACGAGCAGTACTTC
TRBD1 | TRBJ2-5 | TRBV7-9 | NA | CASSRPPRQGWETQYF | TGTGCCAGCAGCCGACCGCCCCGACAGGGTTGGGAGACCCAGTACTTC
TRBD2 | TRBJ2-1 | TRBV6-5 | NA | CASSRTSGSGNEQFF | TGTGCCAGCAGTCGGACTAGCGGGAGTGGGAATGAGCAGTTCTTC
NA | TRBJ2-1 | TRBV5-4 | once | CASSPPRGEQFF | TGTGCCAGCAGCCCTCCCCGAGGTGAGCAGTTCTTC
TRBD1 | TRBJ2-7 | TRBV9 | NA | CASSAGTVEQYF | TGTGCCAGCAGCGCGGGGACAGTCGAGCAGTACTTC
TRBD1 | TRBJ2-1 | TRBV27 | NA | CASSFGTGGYEQFF | TGTGCCAGCAGTTTCGGGACAGGGGGCTACGAGCAGTTCTTC
NA | TRBJ1-5 | TRBV6-1 | NA | CASRGRLVAPQHF | TGTGCCAGCAGGGGACGGCTGGTCGCGCCCCAGCATTTT
TRBD1 | TRBJ1-1 | TRBV7-6 | NA | CASSRTGGTEAFF | TGTGCCAGCAGCCGTACAGGGGGCACTGAAGCTTTCTTT
TRBD1 | TRBJ1-1 | TRBV2 | NA | CASSDGRGDTEAFF | TGTGCCAGCAGTGACGGCAGGGGGGACACTGAAGCTTTCTTT
NA | TRBJ1-1 | TRBV6-6 | NA | CASSYSSRQLAFF | TGTGCCAGCAGTTACTCGAGTCGACAGCTGGCTTTCTTT
NA | TRBJ1-2 | TRBV6-1 | NA | CASSDNREWDYDYTF | TGTGCCAGCAGTGACAACAGGGAGTGGGACTATGACTACACCTTC
NA | TRBJ1-2 | TRBV29-1 | NA | CSVEVVGGYTF | TGCAGCGTTGAAGTTGTCGGTGGCTACACCTTC
TRBD2 | TRBJ2-3 | TRBV6-6 | NA | CASSSTGGRDTQYF | TGTGCCAGCAGTTCCACCGGGGGGAGAGATACGCAGTATTTT
TRBD1 | TRBJ2-7 | TRBV5-4 | NA | CASSLGDSSYEQYF | TGTGCCAGCAGCTTGGGGGACAGTTCCTACGAGCAGTACTTC
NA | TRBJ1-1 | TRBV2 | NA | CASRDTRGVQTEAFF | TGTGCCAGCAGGGATACACGAGGGGTACAGACTGAAGCTTTCTTT
TRBD1 | TRBJ1-2 | TRBV7-9 | NA | CASSYTTGGHGYTF | TGTGCCAGCAGCTATACGACAGGGGGCCATGGCTACACCTTC
NA | TRBJ1-2 | TRBV4-1 | NA | CASSPEVGSVGYTF | TGCGCCAGCAGCCCTGAGGTAGGGTCCGTTGGCTACACCTTC
NA | TRBJ2-7 | TRBV6-5 | NA | CASSKGSYEQYF | TGTGCCAGCAGCAAAGGCTCCTACGAGCAGTACTTC
NA | TRBJ1-6 | TRBV9 | few | CASSVAGIGSPLHF | TGTGCCAGCAGCGTAGCGGGGATCGGCTCACCCCTCCACTTT
NA | TRBJ2-7 | TRBV7-2 | NA | CASSLLYEQYF | TGTGCCAGCAGCCTCCTCTACGAGCAGTACTTC
TRBD1 | TRBJ1-1 | TRBV5-4 | NA | CATSRQGRAEAFF | TGTGCCACCAGCCGACAGGGACGCGCTGAAGCTTTCTTT
TRBD1 | TRBJ1-6 | TRBV6-6 | NA | CASSYQDRGNSPLHF | TGTGCCAGCAGTTACCAGGACAGGGGAAACTCACCCCTCCACTTT
NA | TRBJ1-1 | TRBV19 | NA | CASSPGNYNTEAFF | TGTGCCAGTAGTCCAGGGAATTATAACACTGAAGCTTTCTTT
NA | TRBJ2-7 | TRBV5-4 | NA | CASSLYGDYEQYF | TGTGCCAGCAGCTTGTATGGGGACTACGAGCAGTACTTC
NA | TRBJ2-5 | TRBV9 | NA | CASSAGGETQYF | TGTGCCAGCAGCGCAGGGGGGGAGACCCAGTACTTC
NA | TRBJ2-2 | TRBV2 | NA | CASSVLGSPTAGELFF | TGTGCCAGCAGTGTATTGGGAAGCCCCACCGCCGGGGAGCTGTTTTTT
TRBD2 | TRBJ2-1 | TRBV11-2 | NA | CASSSRTSGGNEQFF | TGTGCCAGCAGCTCTCGGACTAGCGGGGGGAATGAGCAGTTCTTC
TRBD1 | TRBJ2-7 | TRBV7-2 | NA | CASSSRQGRYEQYF | TGTGCCAGCAGCTCCCGACAGGGGCGTTACGAGCAGTACTTC
NA | TRBJ2-5 | TRBV5-1 | NA | CASSLGIWDQETQYF | TGCGCCAGCAGCTTGGGGATCTGGGATCAAGAGACCCAGTACTTC
NA | TRBJ2-1 | TRBV28 | NA | CASSFRLAEQFF | TGTGCCAGCAGTTTTAGGCTAGCGGAGCAGTTCTTC
NA | TRBJ2-7 | TRBV10-3 | NA | CAISPLGDYEQYF | TGTGCCATCAGCCCCCTTGGGGACTACGAGCAGTACTTC
NA | TRBJ2-7 | TRBV14 | NA | CASSQGDGYEQYF | TGTGCCAGCAGCCAAGGGGACGGCTACGAGCAGTACTTC
NA | TRBJ1-3 | TRBV9 | NA | CASSVGTAWSAGNTIYF | TGTGCCAGCAGCGTAGGGACAGCTTGGTCGGCTGGAAACACCATATATTTT
NA | TRBJ2-7 | TRBV2 | NA | CASSEGAALATFTYEQYF | TGTGCCAGCAGTGAAGGGGCGGCCCTCGCTACCTTTACCTACGAGCAGTACTTC
TRBD1 | TRBJ1-1 | TRBV19 | NA | CASSNRDRGNTEAFF | TGTGCCAGTAGTAACCGGGACAGGGGGAACACTGAAGCTTTCTTT
TRBD1 | TRBJ2-7 | TRBV5-5 | NA | CASSWDSIPLEQYF | TGTGCCAGCAGCTGGGACAGCATCCCCCTCGAGCAGTACTTC
NA | TRBJ1-2 | TRBV5-6 | NA | CASSRAYGYTF | TGTGCCAGCAGCCGAGCCTATGGCTACACCTTC
NA | TRBJ1-2 | TRBV7-9 | NA | CASSLGPGEGNYGYTF | TGTGCCAGCAGCTTAGGACCGGGGGAGGGTAACTATGGCTACACCTTC
NA | TRBJ2-6 | TRBV13 | once | CASSLSFSGANVLTF | TGTGCCAGCAGCCTCAGCTTCTCTGGGGCCAACGTCCTGACTTTC
NA | TRBJ2-5 | TRBV6-6 | NA | CASRKEGGGKETQYF | TGTGCCAGCAGAAAGGAGGGGGGAGGGAAAGAGACCCAGTACTTC